The 30 T cell receptor beta chains given below trace back to one sample, sequenced in a study of T cell repertoires in cytomegalovirus infection. TCRdb itself ran the reads through MiXCR, one entry per CDR3 protein. In the table there are some 920,000 distinct CDR3 sequences, around 32% of which are singletons. Their cognate antigens are unknown. Sequencing was performed on cultured CD8+ T cells from PBMCs, taken from culture after CMV antigen stimulation. These receptors were obtained from a human donor in good health (CMV status not recorded). Some clones in this sample may be carry-over from other donors' samples.

This clonotype was counted between two and nine times. The chain recombines TRBV27 with TRBJ1-1, with D possibly being TRBD1 (5 bases). The V and J ends lost 5 bases and 4 bases respectively, with 17 bases between them. The CDR3 totals 15 residues. Germline V gene data show CDR1 as MNHEY and CDR2 as SMNVEV (reference sequence). The CDR3 DNA is TGTGCCAGCAGTGCCCAGGGTCGTTGGGGCACTGAAGCTTTCTTT. Its protein is CASSAQGRWGTEAFF.

This clonotype turned up a few times. The rearrangement joins TRBV20-1 to TRBJ2-3; D is undetermined. The CDR3 spans 13 residues. V shed 5 bases and J shed 4 bases, with 13 bases lying between them. Germline lookup yields CDR1 DFQATT and CDR2 SNEGSKA (reference sequence). CDR3 bases: TGCAGTGCTGAGTCCCGTCGCGCAGATACGCAGTATTTT. It encodes CSAESRRADTQYF.

This clonotype was found once. The chain uses TRBV5-6 and TRBJ1-3, with D unresolved. The CDR3 loop spans 14 amino acids. Trimming left V 4 bases short and J 6 bases short, with 14 bases between. Germline V CDR1 and CDR2: SGHDT, YYEEEE. The CDR3 loop reads CASSARQKLNTIYF. In nucleotides, the CDR3 is TGTGCCAGCAGCGCCCGGCAAAAGTTAAACACCATATATTTT.

V is TRBV7-6 and J is TRBJ1-4, with D perhaps matching TRBD1 (6 bases). CDR1 and CDR2 (germline): SGHVS, FNYEAQ. The V gene lost 6 bases and the J gene lost 0 bases, with 14 bases spanning the gap. The CDR3 spans 16 residues. The DNA of the CDR3 is TGTGCCAGCAGGAGGGAGGGGGGTGCAACTAATGAAAAACTGTTTTTT. It specifies CASRREGGATNEKLFF.

This chain connects TRBV20-1 to TRBJ2-7; D is tentatively TRBD1 or TRBD2 (6 bases each). The CDR3 has 13 amino acids. The germline V gene encodes CDR1 DFQATT and CDR2 SNEGSKA (reference sequence). The ends were cut back, 6 bases at V and 7 bases at J, with 19 bases in the middle. The chain's CDR3 is CSATGTSVWEQYV. CDR3 sequence (DNA): TGCAGTGCCACAGGGACTTCGGTTTGGGAGCAGTACGTC.

V and J are TRBV7-6 and TRBJ2-2, with TRBD2 matching over 10 bases. Germline trimming cut 4 bases from V and 2 bases from J; bases unmatched to any gene: 4. This CDR3 spans 16 amino acids. Germline CDR1 SGHVS, CDR2 FNYEAQ. The CDR3 DNA is TGTGCCAGCAGCTATGGACTAGCGGACAACACCGGGGAGCTGTTTTTT. It translates to CASSYGLADNTGELFF. Supplemented by reference TRBV7-6 and TRBJ2-2, the full variable domain reads GAGVSQSPRYKVTKRGQDVALRCDPISGHVSLYWYRQALGQGPEFLTYFNYEAQQDKSGLPNDRFSAERPEGSISTLTIQRTEQRDSAMYRCASSYGLADNTGELFFGEGSRLTVL.

This clonotype was detected a few times. This chain connects TRBV2 to TRBJ2-1; 9 bases fit TRBD2. Trimming took 1 base from V and 8 from J; bases not matched to a gene: 6. In germline, CDR1 is SNHLY, CDR2 FYNNEI. The CDR3 spans 15 residues. The CDR3 here is CASSEVAGGLDEQFF. The CDR3 nucleotides are TGTGCCAGCAGTGAAGTGGCGGGGGGGCTCGATGAGCAGTTCTTC.

The V and J genes are TRBV27 and TRBJ2-7; TRBD1 or TRBD2 may be the D gene (5 bases each). The CDR3 covers 16 residues. Trimming took 6 bases from V and 2 from J, leaving 20 bases between them. Germline-derived CDR1 and CDR2 are MNHEY and SMNVEV (reference sequence). The CDR3 is CASRNLRDGSTYEQYF. Here the CDR3 DNA reads TGTGCCAGCAGAAACCTCCGGGACGGTTCTACCTACGAGCAGTACTTC.

This chain connects TRBV19 to TRBJ2-1; 8 nucleotides line up with TRBD1. Germline V gives CDR1 LNHDA, CDR2 SQIVND (reference sequence). Trimming took 2 bases from V and 9 from J; bases not matched to a gene: 6. CDR3 length: 14 amino acids. CDR3 nucleotides: TGTGCCAGTAGTATACGGACAGGGTACCCTGAGCAGTTCTTC. Its translation is CASSIRTGYPEQFF.

Comment on this clonotype: Because the CDR3's place on the DNA is in doubt, the DNA is left out and the CDR3 is given as listed by TCRdb. The rearrangement uses TRBV27 and TRBJ2-7; the D segment call TRBD1 is taken from the table without a DNA check. The CDR3 adds up to 13 amino acids, both ends counted. The germline V gene encodes CDR1 MNHEY and CDR2 SMNVEV (reference sequence). CDR3 in amino acids: CASSFGPGAEQYF.

A few counts support this clonotype. This sequence joins TRBV11-3 and TRBJ2-2; D is undetermined. The germline CDR1 and CDR2 sequences are SGHNT and YENEEA. The germline V and J ends were trimmed by 0 bases and 5 bases, with 4 bases remaining between them. The CDR3 length is 13 residues. CDR3 loop: CASSLDDTGELFF. The CDR3 bases are TGTGCCAGCAGCTTAGACGATACCGGGGAGCTGTTTTTT.

V gene TRBV27 combines with J gene TRBJ1-5; 7 positions match TRBD1. Trimming cost V 5 bases and J 6 bases; bases outside gene matches: 7. Germline CDR1 MNHEY, CDR2 SMNVEV (reference sequence). The CDR3 extends over 14 amino acids. CDR3 DNA: TGTGCCAGCAGTCCGACAGGGTGGGGTCAGCCCCAGCATTTT. It translates to CASSPTGWGQPQHF.

Of note for this clonotype: One base away lies a much larger clone, so this may be a sequencing read error. The CDR3 sequence is CASSARDRVVGELFF. Written as DNA, the CDR3 is TGTGCCAGCAGCGCCCGGGACAGGGTAGTCGGGGAGCTGTTTTTT. This chain joins TRBV7-2 and TRBJ2-2; 9 bases align to TRBD1. V gave up 5 bases and J gave up 7 bases; unmatched junction bases: 8. There are 15 residues in the CDR3. Germline values: CDR1 SGHTA, CDR2 FQGNSA.

CDR3 coding DNA: TGCGCCAGCAGTGAGTTATCTTGGTACGAGCAGTACTTC. Its protein product is CASSELSWYEQYF. The chain has TRBV10-2 and TRBJ2-7; D gene ambiguous. The length of the CDR3 is 13 residues. CDR1 is WSHSY and CDR2 is SAAADI in the germline V gene. V lost 1 base to trimming and J lost 4 bases, with 8 bases between them.

The chain recombines TRBV7-9 with TRBJ1-1; D perhaps matches TRBD1 (5 bases). With 7 bases removed from V and 0 bases from J, the gap between germline ends came to 12 bases. Germline V gene sequence: CDR1 SEHNR, CDR2 FQNEAQ (reference sequence). This CDR3 contains 14 residues. CDR3 sequence (DNA): TGTGCCAGCACCTCGACAGAGATGAACACTGAAGCTTTCTTT. Translated, it gives CASTSTEMNTEAFF.

As concerns this clonotype: One end of the junction fails to match germline, which may point to a read error. The chain links TRBV12-3 or TRBV12-4 to TRBJ2-2, with TRBD1 matching over 7 bases. The CDR3 has 15 residues. The CDR3 DNA follows: TGTGCCAGCATTCCAATGGACAGGAACACCGAGGAGCTGTTTTTT. It specifies CASIPMDRNTEELFF.

This clonotype has more than one count but fewer than ten. This chain links TRBV7-6 with TRBJ2-7; D might be TRBD1 (5 bases). The V end was cut by 2 bases, the J end by 6 bases, with 14 bases between. CDR3 size: 14 residues. Germline CDR1 and CDR2: SGHVS and FNYEAQ. CDR3 region: CASSLTLGESEQYF. The CDR3 nucleotides read TGTGCCAGCAGCTTAACCCTAGGGGAAAGCGAGCAGTACTTC.

With respect to this clonotype: Its ends do not fully match the called genes, so a read error is possible. This rearrangement joins TRBV5-3 to TRBJ1-1, with no clear D. TRBV5-3 is recorded as an ORF, its role being uncertain. The CDR3 is 14 residues long. CDR3 amino acids: CASSFAQLNTEAFF. The CDR3 DNA is TGTGCCAGCAGCTTTGCCCAGCTTAACACTGAAGCTTTCTTT.

This clonotype has only a few counts. The rearrangement links TRBV6-6 to TRBJ2-2; possibly TRBD1 for D (6 bases). CDR3 length: 16 residues. CDR1 and CDR2 (germline): MNHNY, SVGAGI (reference sequence). V lost 0 bases to trimming and J lost 1 base, with 9 bases between them. The CDR3 sequence: CASSYSLQGNTGELFF. In DNA form, the CDR3 reads TGTGCCAGCAGTTACTCTTTACAGGGGAACACCGGGGAGCTGTTTTTT.

This clonotype was seen a handful of times. J is TRBJ1-5 and V is TRBV27; tentatively, D is TRBD1 (6 bases). V shed 5 bases and J shed 5 bases, with 16 bases lying between them. The CDR3 loop spans 15 amino acids. Germline CDR1 reads MNHEY; CDR2 reads SMNVEV (reference sequence). CDR3 DNA sequence: TGTGCCAGCAGTACCGTACAGGGTTGGGATCAGCCCCAGCATTTT. Protein sequence: CASSTVQGWDQPQHF.

This clonotype occurred a few times. The chain couples TRBV2 to TRBJ2-5, with D perhaps TRBD2 (7 bases). The CDR3 is 16 residues long. The V end lost 0 bases, the J end lost 1 base, and 12 bases lay between the germline ends. Per the germline V gene, CDR1 is SNHLY and CDR2 is FYNNEI. The CDR3 loop is CASSEALGGPQETQYF. In DNA, the CDR3 is TGTGCCAGCAGTGAAGCGCTCGGGGGGCCCCAAGAGACCCAGTACTTC. Combining the CDR3 with reference TRBV2 and TRBJ2-5 gives the whole variable domain EPEVTQTPSHQVTQMGQEVILRCVPISNHLYFYWYRQILGQKVEFLVSFYNNEISEKSEIFDDQFSVERPDGSNFTLKIRSTKLEDSAMYFCASSEALGGPQETQYFGPGTRLLVL.

The chain links TRBV20-1 to TRBJ2-2; D may be TRBD1 or TRBD2 (6 bases each). The germline V and J ends were trimmed by 0 bases and 3 bases, with 11 bases remaining between them. The CDR3 covers 15 residues. Germline CDR1 is DFQATT and CDR2 is SNEGSKA (reference sequence). Here the CDR3 reads CSARDGGRDTGELFF. The CDR3 DNA reads as TGCAGTGCTAGAGATGGGGGGCGCGACACCGGGGAGCTGTTTTTT.

This chain connects TRBV4-1 to TRBJ2-1; D gene unclear. Germline V gives CDR1 MGHRA, CDR2 YSYEKL. Trimming took off 0 bases at V and 7 bases at J, with 13 bases between the two ends. The CDR3 runs 15 residues. The CDR3, as DNA: TGCGCCAGCAGCCAAGAGTCGACACCGCTGAATGAGCAGTTCTTC. Translated, it gives CASSQESTPLNEQFF.

This chain joins TRBV18 and TRBJ1-2, with a possible D match to TRBD1 (6 bases). The CDR3 is 15 amino acids. V shed 3 bases and J shed 0 bases, with 11 bases lying between them. CDR1 and CDR2 from the germline V gene are KGHSH and LQKENI. The DNA for the CDR3 is TGTGCCAGCTCACCGAGCAGGGGAGCTAACTATGGCTACACCTTC. Translating gives CASSPSRGANYGYTF.

This chain connects TRBV20-1 to TRBJ2-1; 9 bases fit TRBD1. The CDR3 has 17 residues. Germline V gene data show CDR1 as DFQATT and CDR2 as SNEGSKA (reference sequence). V trimming: 3 bases; J trimming: 0 bases; junction bases outside the gene matches: 9. The CDR3 is CSASSLGDRVSYNEQFF. In nucleotides, the CDR3 is TGCAGTGCTAGTAGTTTGGGGGACAGGGTCTCCTACAATGAGCAGTTCTTC.

This clonotype was observed a handful of times. The rearrangement joins TRBV5-6 to TRBJ2-6, with D unresolved. The V end lost 0 bases, the J end lost 3 bases, and 19 bases lay between the germline ends. This CDR3 is built from 19 residues. The germline gives CDR1 SGHDT, CDR2 YYEEEE. CDR3 bases: TGTGCCAGCAGCTTGGATCCCCCTATGGGGTACGGTGGGGCCAACGTCCTGACTTTC. Its protein product is CASSLDPPMGYGGANVLTF.

There are a few counts of this clonotype. J is TRBJ2-7 and V is TRBV7-9; no definite D call. Germline V gene lookup returns CDR1 SEHNR and CDR2 FQNEAQ (reference sequence). V lost 2 bases, J lost 3 bases, and 11 bases lay in between. The CDR3 totals 14 residues. The CDR3 region is CASSLSRLNYEQYF. CDR3 nucleotides: TGTGCCAGCAGCTTATCAAGGCTTAACTACGAGCAGTACTTC.

This clonotype was found a few times. This chain links TRBV28 with TRBJ2-3; 7 bases line up with TRBD2. Losses at the gene ends were 4 bases for V and 0 bases for J; bases not matched to a gene: 10. There are 17 residues in the CDR3. CDR1 and CDR2 from the germline V gene are MDHEN and SYDVKM. The CDR3 region has the DNA TGTGCCAGCAGTTACCCCCCCAGGGAGGGGAGCACAGATACGCAGTATTTT. Its protein is CASSYPPREGSTDTQYF.

This clonotype was picked up a small number of times. The chain couples TRBV3-1 to TRBJ2-2; TRBD2 aligns across 12 bases. Germline V gives CDR1 LGHDT, CDR2 YNNKEL (reference sequence). There are 16 residues in the CDR3. The trim removed 4 bases at V and 3 bases at J, leaving 3 bases unmatched. Here the CDR3 DNA reads TGTGCCAGCAGCCCGACTAGCGGGGGATACACCGGGGAGCTGTTTTTT. This translates into CASSPTSGGYTGELFF.

Note on this clonotype: A read error may explain this, as a much larger clone is one base away. The limits of the CDR3 on the DNA are not certain, so only TCRdb's listed CDR3 is given. The CDR3 region is CASSWGEGNSPIHF. The chain carries TRBV12-3 or TRBV12-4 and TRBJ1-6; the table's D call, TRBD1, was not checked against the DNA. The CDR3 length is 14 residues, termini included.